This T cell receptor beta chain was recovered during a study of T cells after yellow fever vaccination. This clonotype was seen more than once but under ten times. Its antigen is unknown. This CDR3 is 15 amino acids long. The ends were cut back, 5 bases at V and 5 bases at J, with 18 bases in the middle. The germline V gene has CDR1 SGHTA and CDR2 FQGNSA. UMIs and a universal primer site were added when TCR cDNA was made by 5'RACE template switching. TCRdb reanalysed the 5' RACE reads using MiXCR and keeps one entry per CDR3 protein. Of some 300,000 distinct CDR3 sequences in the sample, 8.7% are singletons; the top ten hold around 3.4%. The study's findings and limits: Researchers noted that a small share of clonotypes showed up in both CD4 and CD8 compartments. Booster sampling recovered most clones from primary vaccination (less than 97% CD4, approximately 88% CD8). Abundant clonotypes from the bulk population could contaminate FACS-sorted repertoires.

Sequenced here: CD4+ T cells sorted from PBMCs, sampled 5 days after the yellow fever booster vaccination. The clonotype comes from a young man who received the YFV17D yellow fever vaccine. The genes are TRBV7-2 and TRBJ1-1; D not resolved. The CDR3 protein is CASSPRFWVGTEAFF. In DNA form, the CDR3 reads TGTGCCAGCAGCCCCCGATTTTGGGTAGGAACTGAAGCTTTCTTT.